This T cell receptor (beta chain) comes out of a study of T cell repertoires in cytomegalovirus infection. Points from the study as a whole: CMV carriers with the relevant HLA were identified by cumulative public TCR beta family frequency. HLA-C-restricted TCR beta clonotypes specific for CMV led the ex vivo response.

As concerns this clonotype: What it binds is not known.

TCRdb re-derived calls from the reads in MiXCR, one entry per CDR3 protein. This repertoire shows 900,000 to 950,000 distinct CDR3 sequences, roughly 30% found once; its top ten account for about an eighth. The CDR3 extends over 19 amino acids. Trimming removed 0 bases from V and 0 bases from J; junction bases left unmatched: 6. Germline CDR1 reads SGHRS; CDR2 reads YFSETQ. The input for sequencing was cultured CD8+ T cells from PBMCs, taken from culture after CMV antigen stimulation. The origin of this receptor is a human donor in good health (CMV status not recorded). Some clones in this sample may be carry-over from other donors' samples. This sequence joins TRBV5-1 and TRBJ1-6, with TRBD1 matching 10 bases. CDR3: CASSLAEGQGSSYNSPLHF. CDR3 DNA sequence: TGCGCCAGCAGCTTGGCCGAGGGACAGGGGAGCTCCTATAATTCACCCCTCCACTTT.